This T cell receptor beta chain originates from a study of tumor-infiltrating lymphocytes in localized non-small cell lung cancer. About the study: Some samples were collected after neoadjuvant chemotherapy; smokers, never-smokers and several histologies were included. Study-wide results and limits: Tumors had more T cell infiltration than uninvolved lung, per TCRbeta sequencing and CD3 counts. Each assay used a separate piece of the same tissue.

Clones were sequenced by immunoSEQ multiplex PCR, and TCRdb holds only the in-frame ones, with some missing. The repertoire holds approximately 15,000 clones, with more than 60% as singletons. As for this clone: Its antigen remains unidentified.

Germline V gene sequence: CDR1 KGHSH, CDR2 LQKENI. CDR3 length: 15 residues. V gave up 3 bases and J gave up 0 bases, with 9 bases separating them. The gene calls are TRBV18 and TRBJ1-3, with a weak D call TRBD1 (5 bases). The sequencing input was lung tumor tissue. This receptor was taken from a human donor with non-small cell lung cancer. The CDR3 bases are TGTGCCAGCTCACCTACAGGTTCCTCTGGAAACACCATATATTTT. Translating gives CASSPTGSSGNTIYF.